The TCR beta chain under discussion was sequenced for a study of regulatory dendritic cells for organ transplantation. Notes on the study in general: Memory CD8+ clonal expansion seemed more limited with regulatory than mature dendritic cells.

The V gene's germline CDR1 is WNHNN and CDR2 SYGVQD (reference sequence). V was pared by 5 bases and J by 5 bases, with 10 bases between. The CDR3 is 14 amino acids. Profiled with immunoSEQ multiplex PCR; TCRdb holds only in-frame clones, not every one. The data contain about 34,000 clones, approximately 88% of them singletons. Note on this clone: Antigen unknown.

The TCR was taken from a human donor in good health. The chain links TRBV10-1 to TRBJ1-6; TRBD1 might be the D (5 bases). The material sequenced was naive CD4+ T cells from blood. The subset is: CD45RA+ naive T cells. The CDR3, as DNA: TGCGCCAGCAGTTTGGGACGGGATAATTCACCCCTCCACTTT. Residues: CASSLGRDNSPLHF.